This TCR beta chain was observed in a study of Graves' ophthalmopathy and Graves' hyperthyroidism. Amplified material comprised TCR beta CDR3 regions derived from RNA transcripts. HTBI-primed RT-PCR formed the first round, and a multiplex PCR formed the second. A single record per CDR3 protein comes from TCRdb applying MiXCR to the multiplex PCR reads. The sample lists 900,000 to 1,200,000 distinct CDR3 sequences; 36% were seen once. Germline V gene sequence: CDR1 SGHVS, CDR2 FQNEAQ. V was trimmed by 4 bases and J by 4 bases, leaving 25 bases between them. This CDR3 spans 18 amino acids. What was sequenced was peripheral blood or thyroid tissue (not recorded which). The clonotype comes from an adult man with Graves' hyperthyroidism. This sequence joins TRBV7-8 and TRBJ1-2; D possibly corresponds to TRBD1 (5 bases). The CDR3 here is CASSSRSENTGDLYGYTF. The CDR3 DNA follows: TGTGCCAGCAGCTCGAGAAGTGAGAACACCGGGGACCTCTATGGCTACACCTTC.